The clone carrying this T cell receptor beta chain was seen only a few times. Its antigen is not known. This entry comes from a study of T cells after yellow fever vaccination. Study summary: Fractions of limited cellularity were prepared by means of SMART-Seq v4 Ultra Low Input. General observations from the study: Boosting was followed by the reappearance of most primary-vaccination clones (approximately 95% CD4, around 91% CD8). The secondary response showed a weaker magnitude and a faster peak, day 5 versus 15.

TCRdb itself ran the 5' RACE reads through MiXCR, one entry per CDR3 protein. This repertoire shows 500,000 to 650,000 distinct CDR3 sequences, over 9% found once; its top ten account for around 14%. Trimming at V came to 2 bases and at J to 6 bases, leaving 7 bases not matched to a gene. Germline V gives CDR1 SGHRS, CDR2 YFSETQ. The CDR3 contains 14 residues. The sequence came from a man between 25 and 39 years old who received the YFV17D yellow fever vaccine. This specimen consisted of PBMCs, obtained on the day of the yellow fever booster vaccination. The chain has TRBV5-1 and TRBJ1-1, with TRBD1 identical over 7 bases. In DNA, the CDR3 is TGCGCCAGCAGCTTTAATACCGGGACAGCTGAAGCTTTCTTT. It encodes CASSFNTGTAEAFF. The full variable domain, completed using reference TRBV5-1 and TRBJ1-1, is KAGVTQTPRYLIKTRGQQVTLSCSPISGHRSVSWYQQTPGQGLQFLFEYFSETQRNKGNFPGRFSGRQFSNSRSEMNVSTLELGDSALYLCASSFNTGTAEAFFGQGTRLTVV.